These 26 T cell receptor beta chains share one sample of origin, sequenced in a study of T-cell memory formation after mild COVID-19. TCRdb fed the 5' RACE reads into MiXCR, producing one record per CDR3 protein. The sample contains 470,000 or so distinct CDR3 sequences, approximately 25% of which appear only once. The specimen sequenced was PBMCs or a T cell subset sorted from them (not recorded which). All receptors derive from an adult woman who had mild COVID-19 (a few samples of this study predate the infection). Cell type and time point are not known.

This clonotype was seen only a few times. CDR3 in amino acids: CASSYSGTSGKDEQFF. DNA for the CDR3: TGTGCCAGCAGTTACTCTGGGACTAGCGGGAAGGACGAGCAGTTCTTC. The chain has TRBV6-6 and TRBJ2-1; 13 bases line up with TRBD2. Looked up from germline, CDR1 is MNHNY and CDR2 is SVGAGI (reference sequence). The CDR3 runs to 16 residues. Losses at the gene ends were 0 bases for V and 10 bases for J; bases not matched to a gene: 6.

This clonotype turned up a few times. The V gene is TRBV15, the J gene TRBJ2-1; 9 bases map to TRBD1. The CDR3 runs to 16 residues. V trimming: 2 bases; J trimming: 8 bases; junction bases outside the gene matches: 10. Germline loops: CDR1 LNHNV, CDR2 YYDKDF (reference sequence). The CDR3 region is CATSRLDRGQSDEQFF. DNA for the CDR3: TGTGCCACCAGCAGATTGGACAGGGGACAAAGTGATGAGCAGTTCTTC.

This clonotype was observed a few times. The J gene is TRBJ2-3, the V gene TRBV29-1; D unclear. CDR1 SQVTM and CDR2 ANQGSEA come from the germline V gene. This CDR3 spans 13 amino acids. V lost 4 bases, J lost 3 bases, and 11 bases lay in between. The CDR3, as DNA: TGCAGCGTTGGTCTGAGTGGGACAGATACGCAGTATTTT. This codes for CSVGLSGTDTQYF.

This chain links TRBV7-6 with TRBJ2-3, with unresolved D. V gave up 2 bases and J gave up 0 bases, with 9 bases separating them. This CDR3 has 15 residues. Germline CDR1 SGHVS, CDR2 FNYEAQ. Here the CDR3 reads CASSLRAQSTDTQYF. CDR3 DNA sequence: TGTGCCAGCAGCTTAAGGGCACAGAGCACAGATACGCAGTATTTT.

The gene calls are TRBV15 and TRBJ2-7, with 8 bases matching TRBD1. The germline CDR1 and CDR2 sequences are LNHNV and YYDKDF (reference sequence). V was clipped by 6 bases and J by 5 bases; unmatched bases: 12. CDR3 length: 15 amino acids. CDR3 in amino acids: CATSRNRGTRDEQYF. The CDR3 region has the DNA TGTGCCACCAGTAGAAACAGGGGGACGAGGGACGAGCAGTACTTC.

The V call is TRBV7-9, the J call TRBJ2-4; either TRBD1 or TRBD2 may supply D (5 bases each). This CDR3 contains 12 residues. The germline V gene encodes CDR1 SEHNR and CDR2 FQNEAQ (reference sequence). Trimming removed 8 bases from V and 4 bases from J, with 9 bases in between. CDR3 in amino acids: CASGDGKNIQYF. The CDR3 DNA reads TGTGCCAGCGGGGACGGTAAAAACATTCAGTACTTC.

This clonotype came up a few times. V is TRBV18 and J is TRBJ1-2; D not certain. Germline V gene sequence: CDR1 KGHSH, CDR2 LQKENI. V lost 2 bases, J lost 2 bases, and 9 bases lay in between. The CDR3 spans 14 residues. CDR3 nucleotides: TGTGCCAGCTCACCAAGGGAAACGAACTATGGCTACACCTTC. It yields the protein CASSPRETNYGYTF.

The rearrangement joins TRBV24-1 to TRBJ1-1, with unresolved D. Per the germline V gene, CDR1 is KGHDR and CDR2 is SFDVKD. This CDR3 region has 13 residues. The germline V and J ends were trimmed by 3 bases and 5 bases, with 9 bases remaining between them. For the CDR3, the DNA is TGTGCCACCAGTGATCCCGGGGAGACTGAAGCTTTCTTT. This translates into CATSDPGETEAFF.

This chain joins TRBV5-1 and TRBJ2-3; D unresolved. Germline lookup yields CDR1 SGHRS and CDR2 YFSETQ. V lost 1 base and J 0 bases, leaving 12 bases between the germline ends. The CDR3 sequence is 16 residues long. CDR3 bases: TGCGCCAGCAGCTTGATAGTGACACTCAGCACAGATACGCAGTATTTT. This sequence encodes CASSLIVTLSTDTQYF.

The chain recombines TRBV6-1 with TRBJ2-3; the D gene is possibly TRBD1 (6 bases). The CDR3 runs to 15 residues. Germline assignment: CDR1 MNHNS and CDR2 SASEGT. V was shortened by 7 bases and J by 0 bases, with 14 bases between the two germline ends. CDR3 loop: CASTKGQVSTDTQYF. The CDR3 nucleotides read TGTGCCAGCACCAAGGGACAAGTTAGCACAGATACGCAGTATTTT.

The chain couples TRBV19 to TRBJ1-1, with a possible D match to TRBD1 (5 bases). Trimming took 5 bases from V and 0 from J, leaving 7 bases between them. CDR1 is LNHDA and CDR2 is SQIVND in the germline V gene (reference sequence). This CDR3 spans 13 amino acids. The chain's CDR3 is CASSRQMNTEAFF. The CDR3 coding sequence is TGTGCCAGTAGTCGACAGATGAACACTGAAGCTTTCTTT. Complete variable domain (other parts from reference TRBV19 and TRBJ1-1): DGGITQSPKYLFRKEGQNVTLSCEQNLNHDAMYWYRQDPGQGLRLIYYSQIVNDFQKGDIAEGYSVSREKKESFPLTVTSAQKNPTAFYLCASSRQMNTEAFFGQGTRLTVV.

The chain carries TRBV5-1 and TRBJ1-1, with D perhaps TRBD1 (6 bases). CDR1 SGHRS and CDR2 YFSETQ come from the germline V gene. The CDR3 totals 17 residues. V lost 0 bases and J 0 bases, leaving 15 bases between the germline ends. For the CDR3, the DNA is TGCGCCAGCAGCTTGGGGGGGCAACGAGGAATGAACACTGAAGCTTTCTTT. Translation: CASSLGGQRGMNTEAFF.

In this sample, this clonotype turned up a few times. An end of the junction does not agree with germline; a read error may underlie this. The rearrangement links TRBV7-6 to TRBJ2-2; no clear D gene. Germline V gene lookup returns CDR1 SGHVS and CDR2 FNYEAQ. The CDR3 runs to 14 residues. The CDR3 spells CASTLNANTGELFF. CDR3 coding DNA: TGTGCCAGCACCTTAAATGCGAACACCGGGGAGCTGTTTTTT.

V gene TRBV12-3 or TRBV12-4 combines with J gene TRBJ1-2, with D perhaps TRBD1 (5 bases). Trimming shortened V by 6 bases and J by 14 bases, and 22 bases separated the two germline ends. The CDR3 totals 13 residues. Written as DNA, the CDR3 is TGTGCCAGCAGACCTGCACCCACACAGGAATTGACCTTC. Residues: CASRPAPTQELTF.

CDR3 in amino acids: CASSLPQGQSYEQYF. The CDR3, as DNA: TGTGCCAGCAGTTTACCCCAGGGACAGTCCTACGAGCAGTACTTC. This chain connects TRBV28 to TRBJ2-7; TRBD1 matches 7 bases. V trimming: 2 bases; J trimming: 1 base; junction bases outside the gene matches: 5. The germline V gene encodes CDR1 MDHEN and CDR2 SYDVKM. The CDR3 loop spans 15 amino acids.

This clonotype was detected many times. DNA of the CDR3: TGTGCCAGCAGCCAAGGGAGGAACACTGAAGCTTTCTTT. Protein sequence: CASSQGRNTEAFF. The chain combines TRBV3-1 with TRBJ1-1; the D is unclear. The CDR3 is 13 amino acids. V lost 1 base, J lost 1 base, and 4 bases lay in between. The germline gives CDR1 LGHDT, CDR2 YNNKEL (reference sequence).

This clonotype was seen many times. The V and J genes are TRBV2 and TRBJ1-5, with D unresolved. Germline CDR1 SNHLY, CDR2 FYNNEI. V lost 4 bases, J lost 0 bases, and 7 bases lay in between. The CDR3 has 14 residues. This CDR3 reads CASSAGYSNQPQHF. DNA for the CDR3: TGTGCCAGCAGTGCGGGGTATAGCAATCAGCCCCAGCATTTT.

The chain carries TRBV9 and TRBJ1-2, with D uncertain. The CDR3 runs 11 residues. Germline CDR1 SGDLS, CDR2 YYNGEE. Trimming cost V 3 bases and J 8 bases, with 8 bases left between them. This chain's CDR3 is CASSGKEGYTF. CDR3 coding DNA: TGTGCCAGCAGCGGGAAGGAAGGCTACACCTTC. Full variable domain (outside the CDR3, taken from reference TRBV9 and TRBJ1-2): DSGVTQTPKHLITATGQRVTLRCSPRSGDLSVYWYQQSLDQGLQFLIQYYNGEERAKGNILERFSAQQFPDLHSELNLSSLELGDSALYFCASSGKEGYTFGSGTRLTVV.

At least ten counts were recorded for this clonotype. This sequence joins TRBV28 and TRBJ2-5, with TRBD2 identical over 8 bases. V lost 1 base to trimming and J lost 4 bases; unmatched junction nucleotides: 11. Germline V gene lookup returns CDR1 MDHEN and CDR2 SYDVKM. The CDR3 loop spans 17 amino acids. CDR3 in DNA: TGTGCCAGCAGTTTATCTCGGGGACTAGGCTCGTTAGAGACCCAGTACTTC. It is translated as CASSLSRGLGSLETQYF.

This clonotype showed up just a few times. This chain links TRBV5-1 with TRBJ1-5; 8 bases agree with TRBD1. Germline V lookup: CDR1 SGHRS, CDR2 YFSETQ. V gave up 0 bases and J gave up 2 bases; unmatched junction bases: 4. The CDR3 sequence is 16 residues long. In nucleotides, the CDR3 is TGCGCCAGCAGCTTGGGAGGACAGGGAGGCAATCAGCCCCAGCATTTT. It translates to CASSLGGQGGNQPQHF. The full variable domain, in which reference TRBV5-1 and TRBJ1-5 provide the parts outside the CDR3, is KAGVTQTPRYLIKTRGQQVTLSCSPISGHRSVSWYQQTPGQGLQFLFEYFSETQRNKGNFPGRFSGRQFSNSRSEMNVSTLELGDSALYLCASSLGGQGGNQPQHFGDGTRLSIL.

The genes are TRBV5-1 and TRBJ1-5; D not resolved. Trimming took off 2 bases at V and 1 base at J, with 7 bases between the two ends. Germline lookup yields CDR1 SGHRS and CDR2 YFSETQ. The CDR3 runs 14 residues. The CDR3 loop reads CASSFGESNQPQHF. In nucleotides, the CDR3 is TGCGCCAGCAGCTTCGGGGAGAGCAATCAGCCCCAGCATTTT.

V usage is TRBV6-5 and J usage is TRBJ2-5; 14 nucleotides line up with TRBD2. The CDR3 has 16 amino acids. The J segment lost 3 bases and the V segment lost 6 bases, leaving 6 bases of the junction unmatched. From germline, CDR1 is MNHEY and CDR2 SVGAGI. CDR3 bases: TGTGCCAGCAGGCCCCGGGGACTAGCGGGAGAAGAGACCCAGTACTTC. It encodes CASRPRGLAGEETQYF.

Regarding this clonotype: The junction shows a germline mismatch at one end, possibly a read error. The chain couples TRBV19 to TRBJ2-7; 8 bases fit TRBD1. The length of the CDR3 is 14 residues. Looked up from germline, CDR1 is LNHDA and CDR2 is SQIVND (reference sequence). For the CDR3, the DNA is TGTGCCAGTAGTATCGGGACAGGACCCTACGAGCGGTACTTC. It translates to CASSIGTGPYERYF.

A few counts support this clonotype. This chain connects TRBV15 to TRBJ2-7, with 9 bases lining up with TRBD2. The trim removed 0 bases at V and 3 bases at J, leaving 9 bases unmatched. This CDR3 region has 17 residues. Germline-derived CDR1 and CDR2 are LNHNV and YYDKDF (reference sequence). CDR3 sequence reads: CATSRDTGGRADYEQYF. The CDR3 DNA is TGTGCCACCAGCAGAGATACGGGCGGGAGGGCCGACTACGAGCAGTACTTC.

The V call is TRBV24-1, the J call TRBJ2-2; D is unclear. The CDR3 covers 14 residues. Germline-derived CDR1 and CDR2 are KGHDR and SFDVKD. V was cut by 1 base and J by 3 bases, with 5 bases left in between. The CDR3 reads CATSDFSDTGELFF. CDR3 in DNA: TGTGCCACCAGTGATTTTTCGGACACCGGGGAGCTGTTTTTT.

This chain joins TRBV6-6 and TRBJ1-5; TRBD1 might be the D (6 bases). Trimming left V 4 bases short and J 0 bases short, with 16 bases between. Germline V lookup: CDR1 MNHNY, CDR2 SVGAGI (reference sequence). This CDR3 has 17 residues. CDR3 sequence: CASSWGSWGASNQPQHF. The CDR3 DNA sequence: TGTGCCAGCAGTTGGGGGAGTTGGGGGGCTAGCAATCAGCCCCAGCATTTT.